These T cell receptor beta chains were read from a single sample in a study of cytomegalovirus exposure and HLA in healthy donors. Generated by immunoSEQ multiplex PCR, the TCRdb table keeps only in-frame clones and is missing some. This sample has 210,000 or so clones, with approximately 80% found just once. The sample comprised PBMCs. These receptors were taken from a girl between 10 and 17 years old in good health and CMV-seronegative. The CDR3 runs from the conserved cysteine through the conserved F or W. Fields, in order: J gene, D gene, clone size, V gene, CDR3 DNA, CDR3 protein. D genes are given only for firm matches. Part of the rows lack a size; the others show once, few, many or a class for expanded clones.

J gene: TRBJ1-1
D gene: -
clone size: -
V gene: TRBV11-2
CDR3 DNA: TGTGCCAGCAGCTTATACACGGGGGAAGGTGAAGCTTTCTTT
CDR3 protein: CASSLYTGEGEAFF

J gene: TRBJ2-5
D gene: TRBD1
clone size: -
V gene: TRBV15
CDR3 DNA: TGTGCCACCAGCCTGACAGGGGGAGAGACCCAGTACTTC
CDR3 protein: CATSLTGGETQYF

J gene: TRBJ2-7
D gene: -
clone size: -
V gene: TRBV5-4
CDR3 DNA: TGTGCCAGCAGCTTTGACAGCTCCTACGAGCAGTACTTC
CDR3 protein: CASSFDSSYEQYF

J gene: TRBJ1-1
D gene: TRBD1
clone size: few
V gene: TRBV2
CDR3 DNA: TGTGCCAGCAGTGAACGGACAGGCCGGGTCACTGAAGCTTTCTTT
CDR3 protein: CASSERTGRVTEAFF

J gene: TRBJ2-3
D gene: -
clone size: -
V gene: TRBV7-9
CDR3 DNA: TGTGCCAGCAGCCACAAAAGGGGGGGTAGCACAGATACGCAGTATTTT
CDR3 protein: CASSHKRGGSTDTQYF

J gene: TRBJ2-7
D gene: TRBD1
clone size: -
V gene: TRBV10-1
CDR3 DNA: TGCGCCAGCACTTTACTCGGGACAGCCTCCTACGAGCAGTACTTC
CDR3 protein: CASTLLGTASYEQYF

J gene: TRBJ1-1
D gene: -
clone size: few
V gene: TRBV7-6
CDR3 DNA: TGTGCCAGCAGCTTAGCCCCAGGGTTGACCACTGAAGCTTTCTTT
CDR3 protein: CASSLAPGLTTEAFF

J gene: TRBJ1-5
D gene: -
clone size: -
V gene: TRBV18
CDR3 DNA: TGTGCCAGCTCACGCGACAGTCTCAATCAGCCCCAGCATTTT
CDR3 protein: CASSRDSLNQPQHF

J gene: TRBJ2-1
D gene: TRBD2
clone size: -
V gene: TRBV14
CDR3 DNA: TGTGCCAGCAGCCCATCTAAGGCCAGCGGGAGGGCCCATGAGCAGTTCTTC
CDR3 protein: CASSPSKASGRAHEQFF

J gene: TRBJ1-6
D gene: TRBD1
clone size: -
V gene: TRBV7-9
CDR3 DNA: TGTGCCAGCAGCTTAAAGGGACAGGGATATTCACCCCTCCACTTT
CDR3 protein: CASSLKGQGYSPLHF

J gene: TRBJ1-5
D gene: -
clone size: -
V gene: TRBV5-5
CDR3 DNA: TGTGCCAGCAGTACAGGAGTTAGCAATCAGCCCCAGCATTTT
CDR3 protein: CASSTGVSNQPQHF

J gene: TRBJ2-3
D gene: -
clone size: -
V gene: TRBV19
CDR3 DNA: TGTGCCAGTAGTATGTTTAGATTCCATAGCACAGATACGCAGTATTTT
CDR3 protein: CASSMFRFHSTDTQYF

J gene: TRBJ1-2
D gene: TRBD1
clone size: -
V gene: TRBV30
CDR3 DNA: TGTGCCTCCGGACAGGGGCGAAACTATGGCTACACCTTC
CDR3 protein: CASGQGRNYGYTF

J gene: TRBJ2-1
D gene: TRBD1
clone size: -
V gene: TRBV29-1
CDR3 DNA: TGCAGCGCGGAGACAGGGGCCAGCTCCTACAATGAGCAGTTCTTC
CDR3 protein: CSAETGASSYNEQFF

J gene: TRBJ1-2
D gene: TRBD1
clone size: -
V gene: TRBV7-3
CDR3 DNA: TGTGCCAGCAGCCTACCAGGGACAGCCTATGGCTACACCTTC
CDR3 protein: CASSLPGTAYGYTF

J gene: TRBJ2-1
D gene: -
clone size: -
V gene: TRBV27
CDR3 DNA: TGTGCCAGCAGTCTCGACCGGGGTTACAATGAGCAGTTCTTC
CDR3 protein: CASSLDRGYNEQFF

J gene: TRBJ1-5
D gene: TRBD1
clone size: -
V gene: TRBV6-1
CDR3 DNA: TGTGCCAGCAGTCGACAGGGACGAATTGAGCCCCAGCATTTT
CDR3 protein: CASSRQGRIEPQHF

J gene: TRBJ2-3
D gene: -
clone size: -
V gene: TRBV25-1
CDR3 DNA: TGTGCCAGCAGTGACCGGGCAGATACGCAGTATTTT
CDR3 protein: CASSDRADTQYF

J gene: TRBJ2-3
D gene: TRBD2
clone size: -
V gene: TRBV5-6
CDR3 DNA: TGTGCCAGCAGCTTTCTAGCGGGGGGGCCGGTAGATACGCAGTATTTT
CDR3 protein: CASSFLAGGPVDTQYF

J gene: TRBJ1-3
D gene: TRBD1
clone size: -
V gene: TRBV6-1
CDR3 DNA: TGTGCCAGCAGTCCATCGGGACAGTCGATAAACACCATATATTTT
CDR3 protein: CASSPSGQSINTIYF